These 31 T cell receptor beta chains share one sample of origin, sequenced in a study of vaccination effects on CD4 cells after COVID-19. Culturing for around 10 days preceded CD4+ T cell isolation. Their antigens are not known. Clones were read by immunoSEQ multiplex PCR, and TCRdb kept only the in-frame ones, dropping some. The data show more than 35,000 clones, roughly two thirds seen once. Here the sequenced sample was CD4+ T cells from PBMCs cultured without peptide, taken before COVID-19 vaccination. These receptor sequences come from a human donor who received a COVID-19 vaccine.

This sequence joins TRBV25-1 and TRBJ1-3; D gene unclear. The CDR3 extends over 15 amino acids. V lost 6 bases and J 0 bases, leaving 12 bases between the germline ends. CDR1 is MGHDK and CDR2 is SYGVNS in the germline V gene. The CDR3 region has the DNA TGTGCCAGCAGCTTGGGAACAACCTCTGGAAACACCATATATTTT. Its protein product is CASSLGTTSGNTIYF. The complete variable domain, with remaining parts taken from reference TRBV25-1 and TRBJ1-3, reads EADIYQTPRYLVIGTGKKITLECSQTMGHDKMYWYQQDPGMELHLIHYSYGVNSTEKGDLSSESTVSRIRTEHFPLTLESARPSHTSQYLCASSLGTTSGNTIYFGEGSWLTVV.

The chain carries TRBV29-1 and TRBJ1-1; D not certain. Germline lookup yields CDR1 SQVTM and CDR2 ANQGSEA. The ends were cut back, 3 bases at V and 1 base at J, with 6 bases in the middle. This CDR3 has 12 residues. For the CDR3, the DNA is TGCAGCGTTGATGGCGGGAACACTGAAGCTTTCTTT. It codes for CSVDGGNTEAFF.

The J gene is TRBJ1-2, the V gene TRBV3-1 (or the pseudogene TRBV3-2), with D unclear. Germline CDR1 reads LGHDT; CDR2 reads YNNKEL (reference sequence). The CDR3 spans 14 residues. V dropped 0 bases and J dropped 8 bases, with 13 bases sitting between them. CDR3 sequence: CASSQEASVRGYTF. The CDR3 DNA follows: TGTGCCAGCAGCCAAGAGGCGTCGGTCCGGGGCTACACCTTC.

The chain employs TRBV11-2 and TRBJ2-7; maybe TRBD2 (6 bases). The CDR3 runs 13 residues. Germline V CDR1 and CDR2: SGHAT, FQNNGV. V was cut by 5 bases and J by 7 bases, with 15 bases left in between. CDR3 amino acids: CASSLTGVFEQYF. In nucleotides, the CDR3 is TGTGCCAGCAGCCTCACGGGAGTGTTTGAGCAGTACTTC.

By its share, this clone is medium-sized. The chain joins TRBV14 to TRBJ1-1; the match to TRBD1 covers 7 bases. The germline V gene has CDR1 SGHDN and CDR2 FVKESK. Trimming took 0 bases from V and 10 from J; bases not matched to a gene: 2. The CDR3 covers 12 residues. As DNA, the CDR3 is TGTGCCAGCAGCCAAGATGCAGGGGGAGCTTTCTTT. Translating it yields CASSQDAGGAFF.

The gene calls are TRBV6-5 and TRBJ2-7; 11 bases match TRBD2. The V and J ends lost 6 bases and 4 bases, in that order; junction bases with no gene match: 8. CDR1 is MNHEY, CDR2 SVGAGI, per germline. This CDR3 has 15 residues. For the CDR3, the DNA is TGTGCCAGCAGGCCCACTAGCGGGGGCCTGTACGAGCAGTACTTC. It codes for CASRPTSGGLYEQYF.

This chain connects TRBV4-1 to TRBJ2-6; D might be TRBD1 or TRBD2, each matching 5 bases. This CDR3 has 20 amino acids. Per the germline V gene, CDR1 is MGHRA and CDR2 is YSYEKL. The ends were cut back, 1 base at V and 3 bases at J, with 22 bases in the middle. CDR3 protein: CASSQGPPGNEAGGANVLTF. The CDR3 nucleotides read TGCGCCAGCAGCCAAGGTCCGCCAGGGAATGAGGCGGGTGGGGCCAACGTCCTGACTTTC.

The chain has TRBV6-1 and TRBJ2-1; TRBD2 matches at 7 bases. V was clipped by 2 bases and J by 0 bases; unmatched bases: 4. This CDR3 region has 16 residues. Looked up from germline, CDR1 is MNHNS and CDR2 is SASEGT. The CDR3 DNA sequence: TGTGCCAGCAGTGAAATCGGCGGGGGCTCCTACAATGAGCAGTTCTTC. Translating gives CASSEIGGGSYNEQFF.

This CDR3 is CASSLQGNTGELFF. The DNA of the CDR3 is TGTGCCAGCAGCTTACAGGGGAACACCGGGGAGCTGTTTTTT. This chain connects TRBV7-2 to TRBJ2-2; TRBD1 is a possible D gene (5 bases). The length of the CDR3 is 14 residues. The germline V gene has CDR1 SGHTA and CDR2 FQGNSA. V was shortened by 2 bases and J by 1 base, with 5 bases between the two germline ends.

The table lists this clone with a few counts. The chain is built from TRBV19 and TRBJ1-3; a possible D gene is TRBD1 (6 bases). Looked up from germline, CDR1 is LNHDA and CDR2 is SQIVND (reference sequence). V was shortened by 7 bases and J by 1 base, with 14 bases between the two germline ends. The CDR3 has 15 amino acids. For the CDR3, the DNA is TGTGCCAGTACCGAAACGGGGACATCTGGAAACACCATATATTTT. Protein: CASTETGTSGNTIYF.

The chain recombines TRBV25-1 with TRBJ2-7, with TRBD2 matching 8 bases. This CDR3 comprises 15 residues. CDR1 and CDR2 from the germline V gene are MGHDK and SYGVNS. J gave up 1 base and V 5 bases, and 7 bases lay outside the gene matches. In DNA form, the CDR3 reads TGTGCCAGCAGTTCCCAGGGACTAGGTTCCTACGAGCAGTACTTC. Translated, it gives CASSSQGLGSYEQYF.

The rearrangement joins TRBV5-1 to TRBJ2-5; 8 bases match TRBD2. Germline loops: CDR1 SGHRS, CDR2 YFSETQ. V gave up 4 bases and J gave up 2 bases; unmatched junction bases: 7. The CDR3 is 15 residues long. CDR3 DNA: TGCGCCAGCAGCCTTAGCGGGGCCCTTCAAGAGACCCAGTACTTC. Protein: CASSLSGALQETQYF.

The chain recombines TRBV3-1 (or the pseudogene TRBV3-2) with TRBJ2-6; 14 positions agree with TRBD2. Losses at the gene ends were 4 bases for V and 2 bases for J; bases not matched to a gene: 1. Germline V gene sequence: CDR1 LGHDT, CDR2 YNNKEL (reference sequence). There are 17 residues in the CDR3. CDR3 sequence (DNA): TGTGCCAGCAGCCCGGGACTAGCGGGAGCTGGGGCCAACGTCCTGACTTTC. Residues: CASSPGLAGAGANVLTF.

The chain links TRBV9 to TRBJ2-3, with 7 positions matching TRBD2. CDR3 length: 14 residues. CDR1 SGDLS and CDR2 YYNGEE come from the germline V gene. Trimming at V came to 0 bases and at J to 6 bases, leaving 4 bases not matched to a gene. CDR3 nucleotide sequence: TGTGCCAGCAGCGTAGGCGCGGGGGAGGATACGCAGTATTTT. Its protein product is CASSVGAGEDTQYF.

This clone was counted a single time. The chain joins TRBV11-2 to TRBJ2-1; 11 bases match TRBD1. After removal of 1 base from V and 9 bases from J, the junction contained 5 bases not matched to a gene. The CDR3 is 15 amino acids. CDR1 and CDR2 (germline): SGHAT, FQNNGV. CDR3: CASSLVGQGGGEQFF. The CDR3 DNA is TGTGCCAGCAGCTTAGTGGGACAGGGGGGTGGTGAGCAGTTCTTC.

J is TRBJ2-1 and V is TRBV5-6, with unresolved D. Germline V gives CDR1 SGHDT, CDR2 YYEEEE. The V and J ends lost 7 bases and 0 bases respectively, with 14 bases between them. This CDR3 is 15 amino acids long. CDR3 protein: CASLPGPDSYNEQFF. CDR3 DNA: TGTGCCAGCCTACCGGGCCCGGACTCCTACAATGAGCAGTTCTTC.

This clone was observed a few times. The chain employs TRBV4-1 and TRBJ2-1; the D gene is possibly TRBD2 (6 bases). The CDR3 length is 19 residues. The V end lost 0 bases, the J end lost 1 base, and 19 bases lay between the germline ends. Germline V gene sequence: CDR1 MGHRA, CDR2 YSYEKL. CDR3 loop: CASSQDRDSGLPSYNEQFF. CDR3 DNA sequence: TGCGCCAGCAGCCAAGACCGGGACTCCGGCCTACCATCCTACAATGAGCAGTTCTTC.

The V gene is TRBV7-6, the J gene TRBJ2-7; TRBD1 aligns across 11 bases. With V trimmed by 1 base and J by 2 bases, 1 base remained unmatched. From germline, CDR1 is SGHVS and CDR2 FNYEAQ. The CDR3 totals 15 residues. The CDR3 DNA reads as TGTGCCAGCAGCTTAGGGGACAGGGGGGCCTACGAGCAGTACTTC. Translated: CASSLGDRGAYEQYF.

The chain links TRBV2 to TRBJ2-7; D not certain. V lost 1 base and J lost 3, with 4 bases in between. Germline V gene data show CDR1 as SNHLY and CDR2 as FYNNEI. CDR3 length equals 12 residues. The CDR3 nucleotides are TGTGCCAGCAGTGAAGGTCTCTACGAGCAGTACTTC. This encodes CASSEGLYEQYF. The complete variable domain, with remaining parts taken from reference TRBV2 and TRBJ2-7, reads EPEVTQTPSHQVTQMGQEVILRCVPISNHLYFYWYRQILGQKVEFLVSFYNNEISEKSEIFDDQFSVERPDGSNFTLKIRSTKLEDSAMYFCASSEGLYEQYFGPGTRLTVT.

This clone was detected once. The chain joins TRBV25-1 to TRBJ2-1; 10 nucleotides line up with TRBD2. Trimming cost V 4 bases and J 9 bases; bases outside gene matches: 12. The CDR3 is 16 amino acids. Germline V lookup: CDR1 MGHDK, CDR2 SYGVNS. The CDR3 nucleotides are TGTGCCAGCAGTGGGAACCTAGCGGGAGACGGGGGTGAGCAGTTCTTC. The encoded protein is CASSGNLAGDGGEQFF. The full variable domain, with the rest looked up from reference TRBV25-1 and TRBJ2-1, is EADIYQTPRYLVIGTGKKITLECSQTMGHDKMYWYQQDPGMELHLIHYSYGVNSTEKGDLSSESTVSRIRTEHFPLTLESARPSHTSQYLCASSGNLAGDGGEQFFGPGTRLTVL.

The CDR3, as DNA: TGTGCCAGTAGCATGGGGGGAGCCTCTCGAGAGCAGTACTTC. Protein: CASSMGGASREQYF. The rearrangement joins TRBV19 to TRBJ2-7, with D perhaps TRBD2 (6 bases). V was shortened by 6 bases and J by 7 bases, with 19 bases between the two germline ends. The CDR3 is made up of 14 amino acids. Germline V gives CDR1 LNHDA, CDR2 SQIVND (reference sequence).

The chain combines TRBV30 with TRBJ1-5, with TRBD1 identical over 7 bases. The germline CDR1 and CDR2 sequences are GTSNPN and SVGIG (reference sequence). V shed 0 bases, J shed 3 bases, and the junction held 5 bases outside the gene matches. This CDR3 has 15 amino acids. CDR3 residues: CAWSVGTADNQPQHF. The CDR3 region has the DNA TGTGCCTGGAGTGTCGGGACAGCAGACAATCAGCCCCAGCATTTT.

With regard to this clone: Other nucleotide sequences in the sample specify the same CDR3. DNA of the CDR3: TGTGCCAGCAGCTTAGATCGGGGAGGCAATCAGCCCCAGCATTTT. It specifies CASSLDRGGNQPQHF. V gene TRBV11-2 combines with J gene TRBJ1-5; D unresolved. The germline CDR1 and CDR2 sequences are SGHAT and FQNNGV. The germline V and J ends were trimmed by 0 bases and 2 bases, with 8 bases remaining between them. The CDR3 has 15 residues.

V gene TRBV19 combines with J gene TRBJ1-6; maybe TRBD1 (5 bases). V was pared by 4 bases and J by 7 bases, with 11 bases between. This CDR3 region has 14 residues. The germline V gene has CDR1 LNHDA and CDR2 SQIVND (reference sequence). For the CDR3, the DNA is TGTGCCAGTAGTAGGGACTTAAGGAATTCACCCCTCCACTTT. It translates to CASSRDLRNSPLHF.

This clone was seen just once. CDR3 amino acids: CASSQVRGTEAFF. CDR3 coding DNA: TGCGCCAGCAGCCAGGTAAGAGGAACTGAAGCTTTCTTT. V gene TRBV4-1 combines with J gene TRBJ1-1; D is unclear. The CDR3 totals 13 residues. CDR1 is MGHRA, CDR2 YSYEKL, per germline. The germline V and J ends were trimmed by 3 bases and 5 bases, with 10 bases remaining between them.

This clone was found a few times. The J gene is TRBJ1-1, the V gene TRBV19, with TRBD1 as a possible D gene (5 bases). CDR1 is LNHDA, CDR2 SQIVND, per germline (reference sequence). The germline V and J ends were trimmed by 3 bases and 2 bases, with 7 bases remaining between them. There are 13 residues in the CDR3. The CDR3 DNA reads TGTGCCAGTAGTATCGACAGCAACACTGAAGCTTTCTTT. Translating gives CASSIDSNTEAFF.

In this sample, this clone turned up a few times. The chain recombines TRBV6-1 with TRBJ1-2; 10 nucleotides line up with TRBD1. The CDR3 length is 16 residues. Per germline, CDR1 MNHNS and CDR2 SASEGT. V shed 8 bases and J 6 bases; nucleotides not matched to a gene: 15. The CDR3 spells CASGGTGDGRRNGYTF. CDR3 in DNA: TGTGCCAGCGGTGGGACAGGGGACGGACGGAGAAATGGCTACACCTTC.

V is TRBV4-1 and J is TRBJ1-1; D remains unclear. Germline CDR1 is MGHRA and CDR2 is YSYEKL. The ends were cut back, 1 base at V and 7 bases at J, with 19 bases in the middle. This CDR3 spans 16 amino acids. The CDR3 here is CASSQGEITLLGEAFF. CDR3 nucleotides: TGCGCCAGCAGCCAAGGCGAAATCACCTTGCTGGGTGAAGCTTTCTTT.

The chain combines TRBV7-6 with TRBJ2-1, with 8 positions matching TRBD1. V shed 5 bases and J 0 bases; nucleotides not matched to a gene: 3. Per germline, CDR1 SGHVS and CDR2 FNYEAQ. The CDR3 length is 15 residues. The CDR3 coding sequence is TGTGCCAGCAGCCCAGGGGGCGGCTCCTACAATGAGCAGTTCTTC. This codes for CASSPGGGSYNEQFF.

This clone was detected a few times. DNA of the CDR3: TGTGCCAGCAGGCGGAGGGAAGATCAGCCCCAGCATTTT. As protein: CASRRREDQPQHF. The J gene is TRBJ1-5, the V gene TRBV12-3 or TRBV12-4; D call uncertain. The V end was cut by 6 bases, the J end by 5 bases, with 11 bases between. The CDR3 contains 13 residues.

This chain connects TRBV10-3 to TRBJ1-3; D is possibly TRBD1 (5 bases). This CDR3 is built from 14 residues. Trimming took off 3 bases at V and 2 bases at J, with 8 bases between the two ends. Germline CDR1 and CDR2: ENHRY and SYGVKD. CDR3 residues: CAISDTGAGNTIYF. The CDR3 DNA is TGTGCCATCAGTGATACGGGGGCTGGAAACACCATATATTTT.